These 8 T cell receptor beta chains came from one sample sequenced in a study of early stage breast cancer tumors. This table comes from immunoSEQ multiplex PCR, and its TCRdb copy is limited to in-frame clones, with some not included. The sample includes about 20,000 clones, about 80% of them seen just once. Input material: blood. These receptors came from a person between 60 and 70 years old with breast cancer.

The chain combines TRBV7-9 with TRBJ1-4; 12 positions agree with TRBD1. The CDR3 spans 17 residues. V lost 5 bases and J lost 4; bases outside the gene matches: 8. Germline CDR1 and CDR2: SEHNR and FQNEAQ (reference sequence). This CDR3 reads CASSLRDRGPVNEKLFF. DNA of the CDR3: TGTGCCAGCAGCCTCCGGGACAGGGGGCCTGTTAATGAAAAACTGTTTTTT.

This clone occurred a few times. J is TRBJ2-1 and V is TRBV10-3; D is unclear. V dropped 4 bases and J dropped 4 bases, with 5 bases sitting between them. The CDR3 covers 12 residues. Germline CDR1 is ENHRY and CDR2 is SYGVKD. Here the CDR3 DNA reads TGTGCCATCAGTGTAGGGTACAATGAGCAGTTCTTC. Its translation is CAISVGYNEQFF.

The chain couples TRBV11-2 to TRBJ2-2, with TRBD2 matching 8 bases. Unmatched junction bases numbered 3, after V lost 1 base and J lost 2 bases. This CDR3 spans 16 amino acids. Germline assignment: CDR1 SGHAT and CDR2 FQNNGV. CDR3 residues: CASSLGAGVNTGELFF. In DNA form, the CDR3 reads TGTGCCAGCAGCTTAGGAGCGGGGGTAAACACCGGGGAGCTGTTTTTT.

This clone rates as medium-sized (0.01 to 0.1%). The chain links TRBV11-3 to TRBJ2-7, with a weak D call TRBD1 (5 bases). Germline CDR1 SGHNT, CDR2 YENEEA. This CDR3 comprises 14 residues. The V end was cut by 8 bases, the J end by 2 bases, with 16 bases between. CDR3 sequence reads: CASRAAQGTYEQYF. Written as DNA, the CDR3 is TGTGCCAGCCGGGCGGCTCAGGGAACCTACGAGCAGTACTTC.

V gene TRBV7-9 combines with J gene TRBJ2-6; tentatively, D is TRBD1 (5 bases). CDR3 size: 16 residues. CDR1 and CDR2 (germline): SEHNR, FQNEAQ (reference sequence). V lost 5 bases to trimming and J lost 0 bases, with 11 bases between them. CDR3 residues: CASSLQVLSGANVLTF. The DNA of the CDR3 is TGTGCCAGCAGCCTACAGGTACTCTCTGGGGCCAACGTCCTGACTTTC.

This chain joins TRBV7-9 and TRBJ1-6, with TRBD1 as a possible D gene (5 bases). CDR1 SEHNR and CDR2 FQNEAQ come from the germline V gene (reference sequence). Trimming removed 3 bases from V and 3 bases from J, with 6 bases in between. The CDR3 length is 14 residues. This chain's CDR3 is CASSFDSYNSPLHF. As DNA, the CDR3 is TGTGCCAGCAGCTTCGACAGCTATAATTCACCCCTCCACTTT.

The chain couples TRBV6-1 to TRBJ1-5; tentative D call: TRBD1 (5 bases). This CDR3 comprises 14 residues. Germline V CDR1 and CDR2: MNHNS, SASEGT. The germline V and J ends were trimmed by 4 bases and 6 bases, with 13 bases remaining between them. CDR3 bases: TGTGCCAGCAGTGTCGTTGGGGACGGTCAGCCCCAGCATTTT. It yields the protein CASSVVGDGQPQHF.

By sample fraction, this clone is large. This chain connects TRBV4-1 to TRBJ2-2; 8 bases match TRBD1. The germline V gene encodes CDR1 MGHRA and CDR2 YSYEKL. The CDR3 is 14 amino acids. Losses at the gene ends were 4 bases for V and 4 bases for J; bases not matched to a gene: 2. The CDR3, as DNA: TGCGCCAGCAGCCCGGACAGGGCCACCGGGGAGCTGTTTTTT. It is translated as CASSPDRATGELFF.